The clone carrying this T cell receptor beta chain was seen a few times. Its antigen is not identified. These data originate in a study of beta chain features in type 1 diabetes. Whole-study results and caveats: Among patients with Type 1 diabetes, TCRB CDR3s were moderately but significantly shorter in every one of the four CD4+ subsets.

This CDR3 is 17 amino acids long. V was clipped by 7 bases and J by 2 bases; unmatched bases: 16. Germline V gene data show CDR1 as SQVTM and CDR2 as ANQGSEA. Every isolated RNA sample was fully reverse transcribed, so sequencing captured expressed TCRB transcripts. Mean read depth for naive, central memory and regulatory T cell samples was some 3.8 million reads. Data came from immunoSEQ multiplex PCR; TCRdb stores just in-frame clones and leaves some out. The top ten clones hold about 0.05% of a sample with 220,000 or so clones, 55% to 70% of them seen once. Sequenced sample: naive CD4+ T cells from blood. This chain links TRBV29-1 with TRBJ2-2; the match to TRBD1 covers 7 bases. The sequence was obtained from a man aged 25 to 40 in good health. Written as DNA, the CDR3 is TGCAGCGCCCAACGAAAGACAGGGCCTCCTAACACCGGGGAGCTGTTTTTT. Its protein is CSAQRKTGPPNTGELFF.